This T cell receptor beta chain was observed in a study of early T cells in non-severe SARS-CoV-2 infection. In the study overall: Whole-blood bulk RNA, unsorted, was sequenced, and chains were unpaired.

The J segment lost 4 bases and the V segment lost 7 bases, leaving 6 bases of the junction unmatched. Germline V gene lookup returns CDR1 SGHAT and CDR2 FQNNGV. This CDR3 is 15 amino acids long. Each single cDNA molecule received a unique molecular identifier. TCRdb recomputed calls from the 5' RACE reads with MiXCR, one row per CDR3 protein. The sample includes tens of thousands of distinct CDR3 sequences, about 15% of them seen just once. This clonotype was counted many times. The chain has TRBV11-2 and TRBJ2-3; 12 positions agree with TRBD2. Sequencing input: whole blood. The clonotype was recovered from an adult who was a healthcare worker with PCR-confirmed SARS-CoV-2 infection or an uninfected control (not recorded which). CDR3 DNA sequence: TGTGCCAGCAAGTCTAGCGGGAGGGCCCCAGATACGCAGTATTTT. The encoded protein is CASKSSGRAPDTQYF.